This TCR beta chain was observed in a study of shared clonotypes between healthy human individuals. Study-level results: Clonotype sharing levels among donors were expected to vary with sequencing depth.

Concerning this clone itself: Its antigen remains unknown.

Donors were healthy HIV-negative adults without recent acute infections or vaccinations. Tens of millions of PBMCs were counted before genomic DNA extraction. Replicate PCRs for unsorted PBMC used approximately 300 ng DNA (approximately 30,000 T cell genomes). Method: immunoSEQ multiplex PCR; TCRdb's copy keeps in-frame clones and lacks some. This sample has 470,000 or so clones, with 70% to 80% found just once. The length of the CDR3 is 11 residues. V was cut by 6 bases and J by 12 bases, with 12 bases left in between. CDR1 and CDR2 from the germline V gene are SGHVS and FQNEAQ. Sequenced: PBMCs. The gene calls are TRBV7-8 and TRBJ2-1; a weak D match, TRBD2 (5 bases). The clonotype was recovered from a woman between 35 and 50 years old in good health. Some clones in this sample may be carry-over from other donors' samples. The CDR3 DNA reads TGTGCCAGCAGAACTAGAGCGACGCAGTTCTTC. This codes for CASRTRATQFF.